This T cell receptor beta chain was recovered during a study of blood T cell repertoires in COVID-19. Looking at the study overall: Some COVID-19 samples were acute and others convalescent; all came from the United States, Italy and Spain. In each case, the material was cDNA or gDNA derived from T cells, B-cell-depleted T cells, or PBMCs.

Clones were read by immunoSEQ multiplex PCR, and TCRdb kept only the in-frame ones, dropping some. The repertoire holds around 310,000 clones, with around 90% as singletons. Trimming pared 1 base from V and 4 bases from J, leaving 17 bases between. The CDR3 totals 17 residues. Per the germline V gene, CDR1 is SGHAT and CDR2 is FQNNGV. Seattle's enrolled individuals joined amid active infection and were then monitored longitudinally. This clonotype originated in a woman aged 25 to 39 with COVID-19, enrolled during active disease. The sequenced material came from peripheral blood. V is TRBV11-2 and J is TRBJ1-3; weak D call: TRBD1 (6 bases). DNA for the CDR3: TGTGCCAGCAGCTTAGTGGGTGACAGGACGTCAGGAAACACCATATATTTT. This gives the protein CASSLVGDRTSGNTIYF.